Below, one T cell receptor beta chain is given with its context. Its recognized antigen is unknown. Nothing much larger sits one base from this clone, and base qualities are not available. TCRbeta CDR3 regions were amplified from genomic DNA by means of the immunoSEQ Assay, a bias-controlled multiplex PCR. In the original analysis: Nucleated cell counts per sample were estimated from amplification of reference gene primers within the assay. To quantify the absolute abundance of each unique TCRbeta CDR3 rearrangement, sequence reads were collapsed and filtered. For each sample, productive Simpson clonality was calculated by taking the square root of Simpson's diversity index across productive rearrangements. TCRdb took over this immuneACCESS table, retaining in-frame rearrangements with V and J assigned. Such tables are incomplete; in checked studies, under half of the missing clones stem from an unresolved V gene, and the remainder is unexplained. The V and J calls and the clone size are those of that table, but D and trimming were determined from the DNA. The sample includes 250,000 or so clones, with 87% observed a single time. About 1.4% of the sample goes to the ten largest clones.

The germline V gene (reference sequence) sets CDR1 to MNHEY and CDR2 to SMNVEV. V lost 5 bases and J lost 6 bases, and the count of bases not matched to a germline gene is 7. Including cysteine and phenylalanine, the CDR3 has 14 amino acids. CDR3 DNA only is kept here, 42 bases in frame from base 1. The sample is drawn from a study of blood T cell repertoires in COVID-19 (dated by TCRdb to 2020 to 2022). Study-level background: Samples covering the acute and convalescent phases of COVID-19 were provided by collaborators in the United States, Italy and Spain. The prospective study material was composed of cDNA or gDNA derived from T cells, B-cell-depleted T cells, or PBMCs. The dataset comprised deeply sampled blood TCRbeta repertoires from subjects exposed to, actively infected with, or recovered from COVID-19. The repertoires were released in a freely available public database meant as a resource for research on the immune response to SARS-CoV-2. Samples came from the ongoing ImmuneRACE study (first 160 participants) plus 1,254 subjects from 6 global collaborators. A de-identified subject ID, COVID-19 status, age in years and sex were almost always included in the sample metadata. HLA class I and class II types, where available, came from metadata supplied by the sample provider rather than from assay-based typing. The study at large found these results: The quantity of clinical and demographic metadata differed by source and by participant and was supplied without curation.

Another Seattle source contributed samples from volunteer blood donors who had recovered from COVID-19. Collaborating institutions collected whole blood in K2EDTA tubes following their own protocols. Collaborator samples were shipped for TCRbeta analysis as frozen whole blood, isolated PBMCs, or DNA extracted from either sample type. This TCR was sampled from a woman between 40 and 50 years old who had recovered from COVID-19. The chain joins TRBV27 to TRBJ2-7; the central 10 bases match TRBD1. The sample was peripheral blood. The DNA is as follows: TGTGCCAGCAGTCCCGGGACAGGGGTGGGCGAGCAGTACTTC. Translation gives CASSPGTGVGEQYF.